This is a list of T cell receptor beta chains from one sample in a study of blood T cell repertoires in COVID-19. TCRdb's copy holds only in-frame clones and misses some; the assay was immunoSEQ multiplex PCR. The sample lists around 190,000 clones; over 75% were seen once. What was sequenced was peripheral blood. The source of these receptors is a man between 65 and 80 years old with active or convalescent COVID-19. CDR3s include the opening cysteine and the closing phenylalanine or tryptophan. The D gene is left open where the match is weak. Rows may omit the clone size; those that give it use once, few, many or a size class.

clone_size: .
v_call: TRBV7-2
j_call: TRBJ1-1
d_call: .
cdr3_aa: CASSLVWADTEAFF
cdr3_nt: TGTGCCAGCAGCTTAGTTTGGGCTGACACTGAAGCTTTCTTT

clone_size: .
v_call: TRBV19
j_call: TRBJ2-3
d_call: TRBD2
cdr3_aa: CASSSRLAGGRLTDTQYF
cdr3_nt: TGTGCCAGTAGTTCCCGACTAGCGGGGGGCAGACTCACAGATACGCAGTATTTT

clone_size: .
v_call: TRBV9
j_call: TRBJ1-6
d_call: .
cdr3_aa: CASSVVPAGENANNSPLHF
cdr3_nt: TGTGCCAGCAGCGTAGTCCCAGCCGGAGAGAACGCCAATAATTCACCCCTCCACTTT

clone_size: .
v_call: TRBV10-1
j_call: TRBJ2-4
d_call: .
cdr3_aa: CASSVGSAGKNIQYF
cdr3_nt: TGCGCCAGCAGTGTGGGGAGCGCTGGCAAAAACATTCAGTACTTC

clone_size: once
v_call: TRBV3-1/TRBV3-2
j_call: TRBJ2-1
d_call: TRBD1
cdr3_aa: CASSQRTGGYNEQFF
cdr3_nt: TGTGCCAGCAGCCAAAGGACAGGGGGTTACAATGAGCAGTTCTTC

clone_size: .
v_call: TRBV10-1
j_call: TRBJ2-1
d_call: TRBD2
cdr3_aa: CASSGLAGGEQFF
cdr3_nt: TGCGCCAGCAGCGGACTAGCGGGAGGTGAGCAGTTCTTC

clone_size: .
v_call: TRBV19
j_call: TRBJ1-5
d_call: .
cdr3_aa: CASGEGVGNQPQHF
cdr3_nt: TGTGCCAGCGGTGAAGGGGTGGGCAATCAGCCCCAGCATTTT

clone_size: .
v_call: TRBV5-1
j_call: TRBJ2-5
d_call: TRBD1
cdr3_aa: CASSSRDREETQYF
cdr3_nt: TGCGCCAGCAGCTCTAGAGACAGGGAGGAGACCCAGTACTTC

clone_size: .
v_call: TRBV5-1
j_call: TRBJ1-4
d_call: .
cdr3_aa: CASSRGLGEKLFF
cdr3_nt: TGCGCCAGCAGTCGGGGACTCGGGGAAAAACTGTTTTTT

clone_size: once
v_call: TRBV11-2
j_call: TRBJ2-5
d_call: TRBD2
cdr3_aa: CASSLDGWYSGGAGRETQYF
cdr3_nt: TGTGCCAGCAGCTTAGACGGGTGGTACAGCGGGGGGGCCGGTCGAGAGACCCAGTACTTC

clone_size: .
v_call: TRBV30
j_call: TRBJ2-1
d_call: .
cdr3_aa: CAWSVGAGTVDEQFF
cdr3_nt: TGTGCCTGGAGTGTAGGGGCGGGGACCGTGGATGAGCAGTTCTTC

clone_size: .
v_call: TRBV7-2
j_call: TRBJ2-3
d_call: .
cdr3_aa: CASSLERVGGDTQYF
cdr3_nt: TGTGCCAGCAGCTTAGAGAGGGTGGGGGGAGATACGCAGTATTTT

clone_size: .
v_call: TRBV2
j_call: TRBJ2-3
d_call: TRBD2
cdr3_aa: CASSGLAGLTDTQYF
cdr3_nt: TGTGCCAGCAGCGGACTAGCGGGGCTCACAGATACGCAGTATTTT

clone_size: .
v_call: TRBV7-2
j_call: TRBJ1-2
d_call: TRBD1
cdr3_aa: CASSSPGGAYGYTF
cdr3_nt: TGTGCCAGCAGCTCCCCAGGGGGCGCGTATGGCTACACCTTC

clone_size: .
v_call: TRBV27
j_call: TRBJ1-1
d_call: .
cdr3_aa: CASSLGVGGTEAFF
cdr3_nt: TGTGCCAGCAGTTTAGGGGTGGGGGGAACTGAAGCTTTCTTT

clone_size: .
v_call: TRBV7-9
j_call: TRBJ1-2
d_call: .
cdr3_aa: CASSSQPVDGYTF
cdr3_nt: TGTGCCAGCAGCTCGCAACCGGTAGATGGCTACACCTTC

clone_size: .
v_call: TRBV5-1
j_call: TRBJ2-7
d_call: TRBD2
cdr3_aa: CASSPGGSTYEQYF
cdr3_nt: TGCGCCAGCAGCCCGGGCGGGAGTACTTACGAGCAGTACTTC

clone_size: once
v_call: TRBV2
j_call: TRBJ1-2
d_call: .
cdr3_aa: CASREAFYGYTF
cdr3_nt: TGTGCCAGCAGGGAGGCGTTCTATGGCTACACCTTC

clone_size: .
v_call: TRBV5-6
j_call: TRBJ1-3
d_call: .
cdr3_aa: CASSDRGSGNTIYF
cdr3_nt: TGTGCCAGCAGCGATCGGGGCTCTGGAAACACCATATATTTT

clone_size: .
v_call: TRBV11-2
j_call: TRBJ1-2
d_call: TRBD1
cdr3_aa: CASSRLQGPSGGYTF
cdr3_nt: TGTGCCAGCAGCAGATTACAGGGGCCGAGTGGTGGCTACACCTTC

clone_size: .
v_call: TRBV7-8
j_call: TRBJ1-5
d_call: .
cdr3_aa: CASSLRTVQPQHF
cdr3_nt: TGTGCCAGCAGCTTAAGGACAGTTCAGCCCCAGCATTTT

clone_size: once
v_call: TRBV3-1/TRBV3-2
j_call: TRBJ2-4
d_call: .
cdr3_aa: CASSQGSRAKNIQYF
cdr3_nt: TGTGCCAGCAGCCAAGGATCCCGGGCCAAAAACATTCAGTACTTC

clone_size: .
v_call: TRBV4-3
j_call: TRBJ2-5
d_call: .
cdr3_aa: CASSQEFPGPQETQYF
cdr3_nt: TGCGCCAGCAGCCAAGAATTTCCAGGGCCCCAAGAGACCCAGTACTTC

clone_size: .
v_call: TRBV6-5
j_call: TRBJ2-5
d_call: TRBD1
cdr3_aa: CASSGTAPPWTQYF
cdr3_nt: TGTGCCAGTTCAGGGACAGCCCCTCCGTGGACCCAGTACTTC

clone_size: once
v_call: TRBV3-1/TRBV3-2
j_call: TRBJ2-5
d_call: .
cdr3_aa: CASSLGHQETQYF
cdr3_nt: TGTGCCAGCAGCTTGGGACATCAAGAGACCCAGTACTTC

clone_size: .
v_call: TRBV6-5
j_call: TRBJ1-6
d_call: TRBD1
cdr3_aa: CASRQGRRPLHF
cdr3_nt: TGTGCCTCTCGACAGGGGCGTCGACCCCTCCACTTT

clone_size: .
v_call: TRBV6-5
j_call: TRBJ1-4
d_call: .
cdr3_aa: CASRLDNTRPGKLFF
cdr3_nt: TGTGCCAGCAGACTCGACAACACCAGACCTGGAAAACTGTTTTTT

clone_size: .
v_call: TRBV10-1
j_call: TRBJ2-3
d_call: TRBD1
cdr3_aa: CASSLDRGGPDTQYF
cdr3_nt: TGCGCCAGCAGCTTGGACAGGGGCGGGCCAGATACGCAGTATTTT

clone_size: few
v_call: TRBV6-6
j_call: TRBJ2-7
d_call: .
cdr3_aa: CASQTNRARYEQYF
cdr3_nt: TGTGCCAGCCAAACAAACAGAGCCCGGTACGAGCAGTACTTC

clone_size: once
v_call: TRBV18
j_call: TRBJ2-5
d_call: .
cdr3_aa: CASSPRGQNQETQYF
cdr3_nt: TGTGCCAGCTCACCCCGGGGACAAAACCAAGAGACCCAGTACTTC

clone_size: .
v_call: TRBV5-4
j_call: TRBJ2-3
d_call: TRBD1
cdr3_aa: CASSLARDSFTDTQYF
cdr3_nt: TGTGCCAGCAGCTTGGCCCGGGACAGTTTCACAGATACGCAGTATTTT

clone_size: .
v_call: TRBV5-5
j_call: TRBJ2-7
d_call: TRBD1
cdr3_aa: CASIPGQGTYEQYF
cdr3_nt: TGTGCCAGCATCCCGGGACAGGGAACGTACGAGCAGTACTTC

clone_size: .
v_call: TRBV6-5
j_call: TRBJ2-7
d_call: .
cdr3_aa: CASSYKRTSYEQYF
cdr3_nt: TGTGCCAGCAGTTATAAGCGGACGAGCTACGAGCAGTACTTC

clone_size: .
v_call: TRBV6-6
j_call: TRBJ1-2
d_call: .
cdr3_aa: CASSYSIRGSGYTF
cdr3_nt: TGTGCCAGCAGTTACTCGATCAGGGGATCAGGCTACACCTTC

clone_size: .
v_call: TRBV6-1
j_call: TRBJ2-7
d_call: .
cdr3_aa: CASSEVVSGGSEQYF
cdr3_nt: TGTGCCAGCAGTGAAGTGGTGTCAGGGGGGTCGGAGCAGTACTTC

clone_size: .
v_call: TRBV5-5
j_call: TRBJ1-5
d_call: .
cdr3_aa: CASSSDSRWQPQHF
cdr3_nt: TGTGCCAGCAGCTCGGACTCCCGGTGGCAGCCCCAGCATTTT

clone_size: few
v_call: TRBV7-9
j_call: TRBJ1-1
d_call: TRBD1
cdr3_aa: CASSFQGARIAFF
cdr3_nt: TGTGCCAGCAGCTTTCAGGGGGCGCGGATAGCTTTCTTT

clone_size: .
v_call: TRBV29-1
j_call: TRBJ1-2
d_call: TRBD1
cdr3_aa: CSVDVAGQGSNYGYTF
cdr3_nt: TGCAGCGTTGACGTCGCGGGACAGGGTAGTAACTATGGCTACACCTTC

clone_size: .
v_call: TRBV4-1
j_call: TRBJ2-3
d_call: .
cdr3_aa: CASSQRLDTYTDTQYF
cdr3_nt: TGCGCCAGCAGCCAAAGGTTGGACACGTACACAGATACGCAGTATTTT

clone_size: .
v_call: TRBV15
j_call: TRBJ2-5
d_call: .
cdr3_aa: CATSREAGLETQYF
cdr3_nt: TGTGCCACCAGCAGAGAGGCAGGGCTTGAGACCCAGTACTTC

clone_size: .
v_call: TRBV6-2/TRBV6-3
j_call: TRBJ1-1
d_call: .
cdr3_aa: CASSYGMTGNTEAFF
cdr3_nt: TGTGCCAGCAGTTACGGGATGACAGGAAACACTGAAGCTTTCTTT

clone_size: .
v_call: TRBV14
j_call: TRBJ1-2
d_call: TRBD1
cdr3_aa: CASSPLTGNGYTF
cdr3_nt: TGTGCCAGCAGCCCTTTGACAGGGAACGGCTACACCTTC

clone_size: .
v_call: TRBV30
j_call: TRBJ2-7
d_call: TRBD1
cdr3_aa: CAWSEYGTGDSYEQYF
cdr3_nt: TGTGCCTGGAGTGAGTATGGTACAGGGGATTCCTACGAGCAGTACTTC